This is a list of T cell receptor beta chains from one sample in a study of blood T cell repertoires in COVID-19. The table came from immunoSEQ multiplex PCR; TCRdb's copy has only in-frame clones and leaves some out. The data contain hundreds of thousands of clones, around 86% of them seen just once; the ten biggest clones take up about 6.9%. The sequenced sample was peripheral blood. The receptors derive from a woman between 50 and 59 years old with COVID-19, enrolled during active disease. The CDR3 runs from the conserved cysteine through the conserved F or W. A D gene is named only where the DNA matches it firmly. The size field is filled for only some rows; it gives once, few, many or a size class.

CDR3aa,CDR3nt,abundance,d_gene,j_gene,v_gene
CASSSGTDYEQYF,TGTGCCAGCAGCTCCGGGACAGACTACGAGCAGTACTTC,.,TRBD1,TRBJ2-7,TRBV5-6
CASSPGGSRGRTYEQYF,TGTGCCAGCAGCCCGGGTGGGTCGCGGGGGAGAACCTACGAGCAGTACTTC,.,TRBD2,TRBJ2-7,TRBV5-5
CASSISTRDTWGTGELFF,TGTGCCAGTAGTATTTCTACCCGGGACACTTGGGGCACCGGGGAGCTGTTTTTT,.,.,TRBJ2-2,TRBV19
CASSPNRGNYGYTF,TGTGCCAGCAGTCCTAACAGGGGGAACTATGGCTACACCTTC,.,TRBD1,TRBJ1-2,TRBV7-9
CASSEGGVNTEAFF,TGTGCCAGCAGTGAAGGGGGGGTGAACACTGAAGCTTTCTTT,.,.,TRBJ1-1,TRBV6-1
CASSLRLAGVPQGEQYF,TGTGCCAGCAGCTTAAGGCTAGCGGGAGTCCCGCAGGGCGAGCAGTACTTC,.,TRBD2,TRBJ2-7,TRBV7-2
CASSKRSGQGAELGYEQYF,TGTGCCAGTAGTAAACGGTCGGGACAGGGGGCCGAACTCGGCTACGAGCAGTACTTC,.,TRBD1,TRBJ2-7,TRBV19
CASSQPREGGGQNTEAFF,TGTGCCAGCAGCCAACCCAGGGAAGGTGGAGGGCAGAACACTGAAGCTTTCTTT,.,.,TRBJ1-1,TRBV7-2
CASSIAGAPDTQYF,TGTGCCAGCAGCATAGCGGGAGCCCCAGATACGCAGTATTTT,.,TRBD2,TRBJ2-3,TRBV11-1
CASRRVGTDTQYF,TGTGCCAGCAGGCGGGTGGGAACAGATACGCAGTATTTT,.,.,TRBJ2-3,TRBV6-5
CASDSGSGNEQYF,TGTGCCAGCGACAGCGGCAGCGGGAACGAGCAGTACTTC,.,TRBD2,TRBJ2-7,TRBV19
CASSRDRPNYGYTF,TGTGCCAGCAGTCGGGACAGGCCCAACTATGGCTACACCTTC,.,TRBD1,TRBJ1-2,TRBV6-5
CASSSTGVEAFF,TGTGCCAGCAGCTCGACAGGGGTTGAAGCTTTCTTT,.,TRBD1,TRBJ1-1,TRBV7-9
CASSWTIVSTGELFF,TGTGCCAGCAGCTGGACTATCGTAAGCACCGGGGAGCTGTTTTTT,once,.,TRBJ2-2,TRBV11-2
CASIGGGSGRARSWGTQYF,TGTGCCAGCATCGGAGGAGGCAGCGGGAGGGCCAGGTCATGGGGGACCCAGTACTTC,.,TRBD2,TRBJ2-5,TRBV7-9
CATSDPGTGQEPQHF,TGTGCCACCAGTGATCCCGGGACAGGACAGGAGCCCCAGCATTTT,.,TRBD1,TRBJ1-5,TRBV24-1